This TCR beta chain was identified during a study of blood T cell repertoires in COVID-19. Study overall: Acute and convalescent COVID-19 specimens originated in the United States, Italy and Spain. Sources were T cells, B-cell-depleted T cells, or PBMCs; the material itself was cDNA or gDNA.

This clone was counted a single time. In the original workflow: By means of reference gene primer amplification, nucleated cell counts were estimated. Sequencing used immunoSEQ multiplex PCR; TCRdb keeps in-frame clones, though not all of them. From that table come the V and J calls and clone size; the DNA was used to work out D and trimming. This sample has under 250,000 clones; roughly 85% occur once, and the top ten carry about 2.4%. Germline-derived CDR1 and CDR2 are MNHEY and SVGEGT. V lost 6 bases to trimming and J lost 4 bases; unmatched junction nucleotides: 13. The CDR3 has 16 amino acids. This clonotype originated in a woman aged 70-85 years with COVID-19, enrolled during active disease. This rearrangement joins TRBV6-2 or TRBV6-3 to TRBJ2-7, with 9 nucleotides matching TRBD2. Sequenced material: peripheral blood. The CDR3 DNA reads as TGTGCCAGCAGCCCCGGGCCCAGCGGGGGGACGTACGAGCAGTACTTC. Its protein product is CASSPGPSGGTYEQYF.